The TCR beta chain under discussion was sequenced for a study of T cell responses to AZD1222 COVID-19 vaccine. On this clone: Antigen unknown.

Produced via immunoSEQ multiplex PCR; TCRdb's table is partial and in-frame only. Here the sample spans 85,000 to 120,000 clones, roughly 91% being singletons. Study observations and caveats: White British ancestry dominated among donors, who included more females, and clonal diversity was possibly underestimated. The study found vaccine-associated CD4 TCRs spanning spike, dominant at 160-218 and 743-854. Reportedly, nearly half the spike-specific TCRs target unmutated variant regions. Spike-specific TCR breadth and depth were elevated following two AZD1222 doses.

The sequence was obtained from an adult who received the AZD1222 COVID-19 vaccine. The sequenced sample was peripheral blood, obtained 28 days after the second AZD1222 dose.

CDR3 nucleotides: TGTGCCAGCAGTTACTCCGGGGGACAGGCTGGGGGCTACACCTTC. It yields the protein CASSYSGGQAGGYTF. The rearrangement uses TRBV6-6 and TRBJ1-2, with 8 bases that match TRBD1. V lost 0 bases and J lost 8; bases outside the gene matches: 8. The CDR3 is 15 amino acids. Germline CDR1 and CDR2: MNHNY and SVGAGI (reference sequence).